Listed here are 13 T cell receptor beta chains from one sample, sequenced in a study of cytomegalovirus exposure and HLA in healthy donors. The PCR ran on 60 Vbeta and 13 Jbeta primers. Sequencing used immunoSEQ multiplex PCR; TCRdb keeps in-frame clones, though not all of them. The table lists about 150,000 clones, 64% of them singletons. Sequencing was performed on PBMCs. These receptor sequences come from a woman aged 30 to 39 in good health and CMV-seropositive.

In DNA, the CDR3 is TGTGCCAGCATTCCTAGGGACAGCTATACTGAAGCTTTCTTT. This gives the protein CASIPRDSYTEAFF. This chain links TRBV5-4 with TRBJ1-1; 7 positions match TRBD1. Germline V gene lookup returns CDR1 SGHNT and CDR2 YYREEE (reference sequence). The CDR3 consists of 14 residues. J lost 5 bases, V lost 6 bases, and 10 bases had no gene match.

The rearrangement joins TRBV5-1 to TRBJ2-1; 7 bases are shared with TRBD2. This CDR3 contains 15 residues. The trim removed 0 bases at V and 5 bases at J, leaving 5 bases unmatched. CDR1 and CDR2 (germline): SGHRS, YFSETQ. The CDR3 loop reads CASSLDRGGNNEQFF. Here the CDR3 DNA reads TGCGCCAGCAGCTTGGACCGCGGGGGTAACAATGAGCAGTTCTTC.

This clone appeared once. The chain employs TRBV25-1 and TRBJ1-4; TRBD1 might be the D (5 bases). The CDR3 length is 14 residues. CDR1 is MGHDK, CDR2 SYGVNS, per germline. Trimming shortened V by 3 bases and J by 8 bases, and 13 bases separated the two germline ends. CDR3: CASSESRDGEKLFF. CDR3 bases: TGTGCCAGCAGTGAGTCCAGGGATGGGGAAAAACTGTTTTTT. Full variable domain (missing parts from reference TRBV25-1 and TRBJ1-4): EADIYQTPRYLVIGTGKKITLECSQTMGHDKMYWYQQDPGMELHLIHYSYGVNSTEKGDLSSESTVSRIRTEHFPLTLESARPSHTSQYLCASSESRDGEKLFFGSGTQLSVL.

This chain links TRBV7-9 with TRBJ2-2, with 12 nucleotides matching TRBD2. This CDR3 has 19 amino acids. Germline values: CDR1 SEHNR, CDR2 FQNEAQ (reference sequence). J lost 1 base, V lost 2 bases, and 8 bases had no gene match. The CDR3 sequence: CASSLPSGGGRGNTGELFF. For the CDR3, the DNA is TGTGCCAGCAGCTTACCTAGCGGGGGGGGCCGCGGGAACACCGGGGAGCTGTTTTTT.

The chain recombines TRBV7-6 with TRBJ1-4, with 9 positions matching TRBD1. The CDR3 covers 15 residues. Unmatched junction bases numbered 6, after V lost 4 bases and J lost 6 bases. Germline lookup yields CDR1 SGHVS and CDR2 FNYEAQ. The CDR3 nucleotides read TGTGCCAGCAGCTCAACAGGGGGCGCGTATGAAAAACTGTTTTTT. Translated, it gives CASSSTGGAYEKLFF.

The rearrangement links TRBV6-6 to TRBJ1-1; D may be TRBD1 (6 bases). This CDR3 is 15 amino acids long. The V and J ends lost 4 bases and 0 bases respectively, with 12 bases between them. CDR1 is MNHNY, CDR2 SVGAGI, per germline (reference sequence). The DNA of the CDR3 is TGTGCCAGCAGTTCGCTACAGGGAGTGAACACTGAAGCTTTCTTT. It encodes CASSSLQGVNTEAFF.

V is TRBV28 and J is TRBJ1-2; D call uncertain. Germline values: CDR1 MDHEN, CDR2 SYDVKM. This CDR3 is built from 13 residues. Trimming shortened V by 6 bases and J by 6 bases, and 14 bases separated the two germline ends. CDR3 bases: TGTGCCAGCAGCGTGGTTGGGAGGGATGGCTACACCTTC. This gives the protein CASSVVGRDGYTF.

A few counts support this clone. The J gene is TRBJ2-5, the V gene TRBV6-5; D may be TRBD1 (6 bases). The J call is uncertain, as TRBJ2-7 better fits the DNA end. The germline V gene encodes CDR1 MNHEY and CDR2 SVGAGI. This CDR3 region has 11 residues. DNA for the CDR3: TGTGCCAGCCAGGGGTCCTACGAGCAGTACTTC. It encodes CASQGSYEQYF.

CDR3 DNA: TGCGCCAGCAGTGCGGACAGCTATGGCTACACCTTC. Encoded protein: CASSADSYGYTF. This chain uses TRBV10-2 with TRBJ1-2; D may be TRBD1 (6 bases). The V and J ends lost 4 bases and 4 bases respectively, with 7 bases between them. This CDR3 comprises 12 residues. CDR1 WSHSY and CDR2 SAAADI come from the germline V gene.

This clone has a handful of counts. The chain carries TRBV4-2 and TRBJ2-6; 8 positions match TRBD2. The V gene end was trimmed by 4 bases and the J gene end by 0 bases; junction bases not matched to a gene: 8. Germline CDR1 is LGHNA and CDR2 is YNFKEQ. This CDR3 has 18 amino acids. The CDR3 spells CASSRVTSGSSGANVLTF. CDR3 DNA: TGTGCCAGCAGCCGAGTTACTAGCGGAAGCTCTGGGGCCAACGTCCTGACTTTC.

This chain uses TRBV27 with TRBJ2-4; TRBD2 matches at 9 bases. CDR3 length: 15 residues. Germline V gives CDR1 MNHEY, CDR2 SMNVEV (reference sequence). V dropped 3 bases and J dropped 1; count of bases not matched to a gene: 1. This CDR3 is CASSLAGGAKNIQYF. The CDR3 nucleotides read TGTGCCAGCAGTTTGGCGGGAGGGGCCAAAAACATTCAGTACTTC.

The table lists this clone with a count of one. The rearrangement uses TRBV19 and TRBJ1-2; 8 bases align to TRBD1. Germline values: CDR1 LNHDA, CDR2 SQIVND (reference sequence). J lost 8 bases, V lost 4 bases, and 9 bases had no gene match. The CDR3 runs 14 residues. The CDR3: CASSTGTGGGGYTF. CDR3 sequence (DNA): TGTGCCAGTAGTACCGGGACAGGAGGAGGAGGCTACACCTTC.

This chain connects TRBV2 to TRBJ2-7; 8 bases agree with TRBD2. After removal of 6 bases from V and 4 bases from J, the junction contained 11 bases not matched to a gene. Germline-derived CDR1 and CDR2 are SNHLY and FYNNEI. The CDR3 has 15 residues. The DNA of the CDR3 is TGTGCCAGCAGGGCCAGAGCGGGAGAGATATACGAGCAGTACTTC. Amino acids: CASRARAGEIYEQYF.